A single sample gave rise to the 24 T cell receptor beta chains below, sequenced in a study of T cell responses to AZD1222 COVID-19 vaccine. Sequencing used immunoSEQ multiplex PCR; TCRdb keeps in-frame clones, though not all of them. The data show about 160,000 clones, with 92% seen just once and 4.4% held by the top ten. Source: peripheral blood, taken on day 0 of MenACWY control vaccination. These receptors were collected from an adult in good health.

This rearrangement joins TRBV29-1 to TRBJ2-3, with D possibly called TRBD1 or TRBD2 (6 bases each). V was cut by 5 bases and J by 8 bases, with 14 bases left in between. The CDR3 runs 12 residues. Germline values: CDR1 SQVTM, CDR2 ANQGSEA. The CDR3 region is CSVSGGRFTQYF. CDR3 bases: TGCAGCGTTTCCGGGGGCCGGTTTACGCAGTATTTT.

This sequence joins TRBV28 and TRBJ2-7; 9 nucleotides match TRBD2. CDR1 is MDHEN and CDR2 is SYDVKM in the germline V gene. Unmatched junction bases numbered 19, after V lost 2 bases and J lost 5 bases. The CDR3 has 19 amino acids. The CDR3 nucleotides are TGTGCCAGCAGTTTAGAGCGCTCAGCGGGAGGACTGACATCCCACGAGCAGTACTTC. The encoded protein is CASSLERSAGGLTSHEQYF.

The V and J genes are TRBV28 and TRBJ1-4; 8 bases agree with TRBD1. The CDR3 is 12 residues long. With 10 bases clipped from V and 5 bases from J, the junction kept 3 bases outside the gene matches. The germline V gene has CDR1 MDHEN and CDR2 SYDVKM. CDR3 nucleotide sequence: TGTGCCACAGACAGGGGCAATGAAAAACTGTTTTTT. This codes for CATDRGNEKLFF.

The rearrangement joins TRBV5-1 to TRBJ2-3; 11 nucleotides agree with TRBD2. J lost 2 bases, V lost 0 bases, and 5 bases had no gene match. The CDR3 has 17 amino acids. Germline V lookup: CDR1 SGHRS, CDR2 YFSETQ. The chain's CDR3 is CASSLDTSGRPTDTQYF. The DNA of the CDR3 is TGCGCCAGCAGCTTGGACACTAGCGGGAGACCCACAGATACGCAGTATTTT.

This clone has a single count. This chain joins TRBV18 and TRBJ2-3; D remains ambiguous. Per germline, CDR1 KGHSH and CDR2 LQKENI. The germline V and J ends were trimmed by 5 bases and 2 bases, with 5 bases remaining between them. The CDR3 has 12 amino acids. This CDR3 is CASSYNTDTQYF. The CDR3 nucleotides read TGTGCCAGCTCATACAACACAGATACGCAGTATTTT.

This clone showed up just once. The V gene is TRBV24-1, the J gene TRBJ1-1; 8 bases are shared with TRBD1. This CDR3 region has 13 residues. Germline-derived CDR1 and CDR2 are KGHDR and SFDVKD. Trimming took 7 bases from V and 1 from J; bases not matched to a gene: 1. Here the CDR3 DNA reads TGTGCCACCAGGGGGACAGGGAACACTGAAGCTTTCTTT. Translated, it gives CATRGTGNTEAFF.

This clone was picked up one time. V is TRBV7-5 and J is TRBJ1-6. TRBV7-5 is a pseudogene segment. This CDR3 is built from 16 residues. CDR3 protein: CARSLQTGCITPPLHF. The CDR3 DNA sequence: TGTGCCAGAAGCTTGCAGACGGGCTGTATAACGCCACCCCTCCACTTT.

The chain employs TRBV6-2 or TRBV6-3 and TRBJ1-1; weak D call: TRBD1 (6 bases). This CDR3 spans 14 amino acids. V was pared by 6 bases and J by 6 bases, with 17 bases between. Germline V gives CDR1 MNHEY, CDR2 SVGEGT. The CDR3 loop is CASSRPAGAAEAFF. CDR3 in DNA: TGTGCCAGCAGCAGGCCGGCAGGGGCGGCTGAAGCTTTCTTT.

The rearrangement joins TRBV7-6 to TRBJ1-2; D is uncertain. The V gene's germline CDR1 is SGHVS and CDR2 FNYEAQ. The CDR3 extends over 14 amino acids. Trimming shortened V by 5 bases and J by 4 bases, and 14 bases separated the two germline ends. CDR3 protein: CASSPSGDSYGYTF. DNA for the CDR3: TGTGCCAGCAGCCCGTCGGGAGACTCCTATGGCTACACCTTC.

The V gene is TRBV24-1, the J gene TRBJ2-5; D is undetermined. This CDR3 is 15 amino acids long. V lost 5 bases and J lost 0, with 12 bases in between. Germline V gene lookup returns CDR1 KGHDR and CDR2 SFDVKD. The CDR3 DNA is TGTGCCACCAGTGCTCCGACGGATTACCAAGAGACCCAGTACTTC. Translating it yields CATSAPTDYQETQYF.

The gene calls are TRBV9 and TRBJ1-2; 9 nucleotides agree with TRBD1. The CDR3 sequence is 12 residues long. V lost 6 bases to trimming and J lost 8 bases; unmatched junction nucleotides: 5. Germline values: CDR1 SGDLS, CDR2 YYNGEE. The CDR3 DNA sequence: TGTGCCAGCAAGGACAGGGGCCGCGGCTACACCTTC. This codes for CASKDRGRGYTF. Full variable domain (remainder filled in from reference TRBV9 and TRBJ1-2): DSGVTQTPKHLITATGQRVTLRCSPRSGDLSVYWYQQSLDQGLQFLIQYYNGEERAKGNILERFSAQQFPDLHSELNLSSLELGDSALYFCASKDRGRGYTFGSGTRLTVV.

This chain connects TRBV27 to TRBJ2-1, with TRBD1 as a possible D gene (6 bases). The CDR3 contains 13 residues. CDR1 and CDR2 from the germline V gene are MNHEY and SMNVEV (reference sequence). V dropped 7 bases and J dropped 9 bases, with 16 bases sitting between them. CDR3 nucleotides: TGTGCCAGCACCCTAGGACAGACCACTGAGCAGTTCTTC. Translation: CASTLGQTTEQFF.

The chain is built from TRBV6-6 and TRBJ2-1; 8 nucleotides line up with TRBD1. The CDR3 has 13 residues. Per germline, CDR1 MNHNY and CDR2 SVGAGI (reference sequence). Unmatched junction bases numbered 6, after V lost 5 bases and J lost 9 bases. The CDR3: CASSRSGTGEQFF. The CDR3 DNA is TGTGCCAGCAGTCGATCGGGGACAGGTGAGCAGTTCTTC.

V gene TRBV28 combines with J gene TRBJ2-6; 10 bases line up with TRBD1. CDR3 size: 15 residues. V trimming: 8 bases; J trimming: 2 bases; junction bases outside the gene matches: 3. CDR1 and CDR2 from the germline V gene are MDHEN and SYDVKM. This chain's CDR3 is CASRQGATGANVLTF. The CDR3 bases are TGTGCCAGCCGACAGGGGGCGACTGGGGCCAACGTCCTGACTTTC.

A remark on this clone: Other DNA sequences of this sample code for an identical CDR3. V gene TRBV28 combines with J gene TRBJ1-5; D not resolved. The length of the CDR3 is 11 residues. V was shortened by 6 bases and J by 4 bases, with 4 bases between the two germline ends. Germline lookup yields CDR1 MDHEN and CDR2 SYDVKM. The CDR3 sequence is CASSRNQPQHF. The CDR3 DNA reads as TGTGCCAGCAGCCGTAATCAGCCCCAGCATTTT.

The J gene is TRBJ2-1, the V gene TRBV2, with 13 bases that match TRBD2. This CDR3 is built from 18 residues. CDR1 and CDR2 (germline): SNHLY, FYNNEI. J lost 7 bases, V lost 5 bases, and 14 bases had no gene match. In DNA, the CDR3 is TGTGCCAGCAGTACGCCGCCTGGACTAGCGGGAGTCTGGAATGAGCAGTTCTTC. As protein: CASSTPPGLAGVWNEQFF.

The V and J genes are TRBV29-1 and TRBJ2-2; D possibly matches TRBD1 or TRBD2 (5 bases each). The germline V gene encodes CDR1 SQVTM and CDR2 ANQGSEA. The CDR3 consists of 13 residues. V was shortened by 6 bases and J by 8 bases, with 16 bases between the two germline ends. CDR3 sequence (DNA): TGCAGCGTCCTTCTCTTCGGGGCTGGGGAGCTGTTTTTT. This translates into CSVLLFGAGELFF.

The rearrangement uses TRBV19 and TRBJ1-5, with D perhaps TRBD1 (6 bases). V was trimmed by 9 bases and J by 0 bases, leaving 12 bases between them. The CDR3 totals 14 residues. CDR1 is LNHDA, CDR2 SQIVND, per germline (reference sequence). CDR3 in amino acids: CASRGGVSNQPQHF. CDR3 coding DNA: TGTGCCAGCCGGGGGGGCGTTAGCAATCAGCCCCAGCATTTT. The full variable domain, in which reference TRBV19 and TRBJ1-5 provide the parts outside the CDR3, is DGGITQSPKYLFRKEGQNVTLSCEQNLNHDAMYWYRQDPGQGLRLIYYSQIVNDFQKGDIAEGYSVSREKKESFPLTVTSAQKNPTAFYLCASRGGVSNQPQHFGDGTRLSIL.

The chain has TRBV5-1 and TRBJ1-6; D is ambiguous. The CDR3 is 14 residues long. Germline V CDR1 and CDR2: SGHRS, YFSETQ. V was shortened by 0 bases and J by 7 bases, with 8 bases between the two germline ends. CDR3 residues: CASSLGERNSPLHF. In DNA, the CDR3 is TGCGCCAGCAGCTTGGGTGAGAGAAATTCACCCCTCCACTTT.

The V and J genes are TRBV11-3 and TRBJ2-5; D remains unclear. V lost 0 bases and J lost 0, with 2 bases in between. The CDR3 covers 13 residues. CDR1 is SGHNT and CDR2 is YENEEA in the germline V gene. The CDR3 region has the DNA TGTGCCAGCAGCTTAGAACACCAAGAGACCCAGTACTTC. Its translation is CASSLEHQETQYF.

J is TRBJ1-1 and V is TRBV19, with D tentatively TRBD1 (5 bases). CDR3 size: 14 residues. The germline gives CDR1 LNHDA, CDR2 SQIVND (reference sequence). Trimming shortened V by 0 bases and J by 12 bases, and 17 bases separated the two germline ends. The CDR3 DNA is TGTGCCAGTAGTATAGATGCGGCAGGGAGGGTAACTTTCTTT. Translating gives CASSIDAAGRVTFF.

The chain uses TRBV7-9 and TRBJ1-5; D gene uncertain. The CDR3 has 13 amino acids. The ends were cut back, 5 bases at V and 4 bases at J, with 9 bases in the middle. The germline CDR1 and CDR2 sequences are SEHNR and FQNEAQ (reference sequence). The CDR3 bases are TGTGCCAGCAGCCCCAGTTCGAATCAGCCCCAGCATTTT. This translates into CASSPSSNQPQHF.

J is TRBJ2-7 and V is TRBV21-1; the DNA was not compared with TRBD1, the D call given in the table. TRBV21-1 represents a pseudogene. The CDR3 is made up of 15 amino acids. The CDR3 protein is CASSKGRDREGEQYF. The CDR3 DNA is TGTGCCAGCAGCAAAGGGCGGGACAGGGAGGGCGAGCAGTACTTC.

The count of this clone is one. CDR3 nucleotides: TGTGCCAGCAGCGTGCAAGCGGGGGGGGATAGTATGCTGTTTTTT. This gives the protein CASSVQAGGDSMLFF. The rearrangement uses TRBV9 and TRBJ1-4, with D possibly TRBD1 on 5 matching bases. V lost 2 bases, J lost 14 bases, and 22 bases lay in between. The germline CDR1 and CDR2 sequences are SGDLS and YYNGEE. The CDR3 loop spans 15 amino acids.